This T cell receptor beta chain comes out of a study of blood T cell repertoires in COVID-19. Method: immunoSEQ multiplex PCR; TCRdb's copy keeps in-frame clones and lacks some. In the table there are a few hundred thousand clones, roughly four fifths of which are singletons. The CDR3 is 16 residues long. Germline V gene data show CDR1 as MDHEN and CDR2 as SYDVKM. Trimming cost V 8 bases and J 4 bases; bases outside gene matches: 14. The V call is TRBV28, the J call TRBJ1-3, with TRBD1 matching 7 bases. Material for sequencing was PBMCs or T cells enriched from blood (not recorded which). The source of this sequence is a man aged 30 to 45 with acute COVID-19. CDR3 sequence: CASQRGDSYGGNTIYF. The CDR3 nucleotides are TGTGCCAGCCAACGTGGGGACAGTTACGGGGGAAACACCATATATTTT.